Below, 19 T cell receptor beta chains from the same sample are listed, as sequenced in a study of T cells in Graves' hyperthyroidism and ophthalmopathy. The TCR beta CDR3 regions underwent amplification using RNA transcripts as the source. When the TCR CDR3 underwent first-round RT-PCR, the HTBI primer set was used. Each CDR3 protein is one row after TCRdb ran MiXCR on the multiplex PCR reads. The table includes 360,000 or so distinct CDR3 sequences, around 15% detected once. The sample consisted of blood. The receptor source for this set is an older woman with Graves' ophthalmopathy.

This clonotype came up a few times. The chain uses TRBV29-1 and TRBJ2-1, with 11 nucleotides matching TRBD1. With V trimmed by 7 bases and J by 9 bases, 14 bases remained unmatched. The CDR3 spans 15 residues. CDR1 SQVTM and CDR2 ANQGSEA come from the germline V gene. The CDR3 is CSGEGEGQGVGEQFF. The CDR3 region has the DNA TGCAGCGGGGAGGGGGAGGGACAGGGGGTGGGTGAGCAGTTCTTC.

Remarks on this clonotype: A much larger clone differs by one base, so this may be a read error. J is TRBJ1-5 and V is TRBV2; D not resolved. This CDR3 spans 15 amino acids. Trimming removed 11 bases from V and 2 bases from J, with 19 bases in between. The germline V gene encodes CDR1 SNHLY and CDR2 FYNNEI. For the CDR3, the DNA is TGTGCCGGCACGGAGGTGAGGGCGGGCAATCAGCCCCAGCATTTT. Protein sequence: CAGTEVRAGNQPQHF. The complete variable domain, with remaining parts taken from reference TRBV2 and TRBJ1-5, reads EPEVTQTPSHQVTQMGQEVILRCVPISNHLYFYWYRQILGQKVEFLVSFYNNEISEKSEIFDDQFSVERPDGSNFTLKIRSTKLEDSAMYFCAGTEVRAGNQPQHFGDGTRLSIL.

This clonotype was recorded at least ten times. The CDR3 DNA sequence: TGTGCCAGCAGCTTCGTTATAAACACTGAAGCTTTCTTT. Residues: CASSFVINTEAFF. The chain carries TRBV11-2 and TRBJ1-1; D not certain. Trimming stripped 3 bases from V and 2 bases from J, with 7 bases between. The CDR3 is 13 residues long. Germline V gives CDR1 SGHAT, CDR2 FQNNGV.

The rearrangement links TRBV5-1 to TRBJ2-1, with 8 bases aligning to TRBD1. The germline gives CDR1 SGHRS, CDR2 YFSETQ. The ends lost 2 bases at V and 9 bases at J; junction bases unmatched: 7. This CDR3 contains 14 residues. The CDR3 loop is CASSLLTDRGEQFF. The CDR3 DNA reads TGCGCCAGCAGCTTACTAACCGACAGGGGTGAGCAGTTCTTC.

Many counts were recorded for this clonotype. The CDR3 here is CASSDWSTYEQYF. The CDR3 DNA sequence: TGTGCCAGCAGTGATTGGTCTACCTACGAGCAGTACTTC. The chain combines TRBV2 with TRBJ2-7, with no clear D. Germline CDR1 is SNHLY and CDR2 is FYNNEI. Between the trimmed V and J ends, which lost 3 bases and 2 bases, there was a span of 8 bases. The CDR3 contains 13 residues.

At least ten counts were recorded for this clonotype. The J gene is TRBJ1-1, the V gene TRBV18, with D unclear. Germline V gene data show CDR1 as KGHSH and CDR2 as LQKENI. Trimming took off 5 bases at V and 0 bases at J, with 13 bases between the two ends. This CDR3 region has 15 residues. CDR3 sequence reads: CASSVPGRMNTEAFF. DNA for the CDR3: TGTGCCAGCTCAGTTCCTGGACGTATGAACACTGAAGCTTTCTTT.

V gene TRBV20-1 combines with J gene TRBJ2-5; no clear D gene. CDR1 and CDR2 from the germline V gene are DFQATT and SNEGSKA (reference sequence). The CDR3 is 13 residues long. V was shortened by 6 bases and J by 2 bases, with 13 bases between the two germline ends. The DNA for the CDR3 is TGCAGTGCCATCAGAGACAATCAAGAGACCCAGTACTTC. Its translation: CSAIRDNQETQYF.

This clonotype was recorded at least ten times. This sequence joins TRBV2 and TRBJ2-7; TRBD1 matches 8 bases. The CDR3 is made up of 15 amino acids. The V and J ends lost 7 bases and 0 bases, in that order; junction bases with no gene match: 8. CDR1 and CDR2 from the germline V gene are SNHLY and FYNNEI. CDR3 coding DNA: TGTGCCAGCATGCTACAGGGGGGTGCCTCCTACGAGCAGTACTTC. Its protein product is CASMLQGGASYEQYF.

Note on this clonotype: This may stem from a read error, because a much larger clone lies one nucleotide away. The chain uses TRBV28 and TRBJ2-7, with no clear D. The V gene's germline CDR1 is MDHEN and CDR2 SYDVKM. The CDR3 has 12 residues. The CDR3 DNA sequence: TGTGTCAGCAGTATATCTAGCTACGAGCAGTACTTC. Translated: CVSSISSYEQYF.

This clonotype was observed at least ten times. The V call is TRBV5-1, the J call TRBJ2-3, with 13 nucleotides matching TRBD2. V dropped 3 bases and J dropped 4; count of bases not matched to a gene: 2. CDR1 is SGHRS and CDR2 is YFSETQ in the germline V gene. The CDR3 contains 15 residues. The CDR3 sequence is CASSSGLAGADTQYF. The CDR3 DNA is TGCGCCAGCAGCTCCGGACTAGCGGGAGCAGATACGCAGTATTTT. Combining the CDR3 with reference TRBV5-1 and TRBJ2-3 gives the whole variable domain KAGVTQTPRYLIKTRGQQVTLSCSPISGHRSVSWYQQTPGQGLQFLFEYFSETQRNKGNFPGRFSGRQFSNSRSEMNVSTLELGDSALYLCASSSGLAGADTQYFGPGTRLTVL.

This clonotype was counted ten times or more. The gene calls are TRBV20-1 and TRBJ2-5; weak D call: TRBD1 (6 bases). Trimming took off 5 bases at V and 5 bases at J, with 9 bases between the two ends. This CDR3 comprises 11 residues. The V gene's germline CDR1 is DFQATT and CDR2 SNEGSKA (reference sequence). CDR3 amino acids: CSAGRGETQYF. The DNA for the CDR3 is TGCAGTGCTGGAAGGGGGGAGACCCAGTACTTC.

The V call is TRBV24-1, the J call TRBJ2-1, with D tentatively TRBD2 (6 bases). V was pared by 9 bases and J by 0 bases, with 23 bases between. Looked up from germline, CDR1 is KGHDR and CDR2 is SFDVKD. This CDR3 has 18 residues. Here the CDR3 reads CATHSGAGVRSSYNEQFF. The CDR3 region has the DNA TGTGCCACCCACTCCGGAGCGGGCGTGAGGAGCTCCTACAATGAGCAGTTCTTC.

This clonotype came up many times. This chain joins TRBV12-3 or TRBV12-4 and TRBJ1-1; D gene ambiguous. This CDR3 contains 15 residues. V lost 3 bases to trimming and J lost 1 base, with 12 bases between them. CDR3 nucleotides: TGTGCCAGCAGTTTTAGGGCGATGGGGAACACTGAAGCTTTCTTT. This codes for CASSFRAMGNTEAFF.

In its sample, this clonotype was seen a few times. This chain connects TRBV6-1 to TRBJ1-3; D ambiguous. The CDR3 is 13 amino acids. V lost 1 base to trimming and J lost 3 bases, with 4 bases between them. CDR1 is MNHNS, CDR2 SASEGT, per germline. The CDR3 sequence: CASSEVGGNTIYF. In DNA, the CDR3 is TGTGCCAGCAGTGAAGTTGGTGGAAACACCATATATTTT.

V and J are TRBV29-1 and TRBJ1-1; tentatively, D is TRBD1 (6 bases). Germline loops: CDR1 SQVTM, CDR2 ANQGSEA. The germline V and J ends were trimmed by 7 bases and 5 bases, with 14 bases remaining between them. This CDR3 has 12 amino acids. The CDR3 DNA follows: TGCAGCGGAACAGGGTTGGGGACTGAAGCTTTCTTT. Its translation: CSGTGLGTEAFF.

This clonotype was detected a few times. The chain has TRBV29-1 and TRBJ2-3; D gene unclear. The CDR3 contains 15 residues. Deletions cut 5 bases from V and 1 base from J, with 16 bases between. Germline loops: CDR1 SQVTM, CDR2 ANQGSEA. The CDR3 DNA follows: TGCAGCGTTTTGGGCTACCTCTCGGGCACAGATACGCAGTATTTT. Encoded protein: CSVLGYLSGTDTQYF.

This clonotype has a count of ten or more. The chain couples TRBV12-3 or TRBV12-4 to TRBJ2-1, with TRBD2 identical over 12 bases. Trimming removed 6 bases from V and 3 bases from J; junction bases left unmatched: 6. The CDR3 has 16 residues. The CDR3 loop reads CASRDGLAGYYNEQFF. The CDR3 DNA follows: TGTGCCAGCAGAGATGGACTAGCGGGGTACTACAATGAGCAGTTCTTC.

On this clonotype: One base away lies a much larger clone, so this may be a sequencing read error. The V gene is TRBV28, the J gene TRBJ2-5; D might be TRBD1 (6 bases). The CDR3 spans 15 residues. The germline gives CDR1 MDHEN, CDR2 SYDVKM. CDR3 amino acids: CASSGDGQPRETQCF. CDR3 bases: TGTGCCAGCAGCGGGGACGGACAGCCGAGGGAGACCCAGTGCTTC.

This clonotype occurred many times. V usage is TRBV2 and J usage is TRBJ2-1; 11 bases are shared with TRBD2. Germline V lookup: CDR1 SNHLY, CDR2 FYNNEI. With 6 bases clipped from V and 3 bases from J, the junction kept 4 bases outside the gene matches. This CDR3 contains 15 residues. The chain's CDR3 is CASSRGLAGYNEQFF. The DNA for the CDR3 is TGTGCCAGCAGCCGCGGACTAGCGGGCTACAATGAGCAGTTCTTC.